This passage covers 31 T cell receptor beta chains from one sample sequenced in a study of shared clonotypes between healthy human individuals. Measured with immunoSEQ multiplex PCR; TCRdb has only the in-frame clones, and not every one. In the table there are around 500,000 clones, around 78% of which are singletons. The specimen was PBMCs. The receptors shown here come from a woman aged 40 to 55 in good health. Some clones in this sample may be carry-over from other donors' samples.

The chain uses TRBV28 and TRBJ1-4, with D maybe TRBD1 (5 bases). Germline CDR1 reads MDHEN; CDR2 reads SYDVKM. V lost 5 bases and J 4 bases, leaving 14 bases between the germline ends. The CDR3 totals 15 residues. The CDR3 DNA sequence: TGTGCCAGCAGTCAAACAGGATGGAATAATGAAAAACTGTTTTTT. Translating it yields CASSQTGWNNEKLFF.

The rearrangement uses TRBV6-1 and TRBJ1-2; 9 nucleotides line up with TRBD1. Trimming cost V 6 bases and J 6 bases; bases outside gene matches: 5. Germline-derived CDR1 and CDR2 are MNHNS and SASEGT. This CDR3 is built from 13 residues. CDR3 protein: CASSNRGRDGYTF. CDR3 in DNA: TGTGCCAGCAGCAACAGGGGGCGCGATGGCTACACCTTC.

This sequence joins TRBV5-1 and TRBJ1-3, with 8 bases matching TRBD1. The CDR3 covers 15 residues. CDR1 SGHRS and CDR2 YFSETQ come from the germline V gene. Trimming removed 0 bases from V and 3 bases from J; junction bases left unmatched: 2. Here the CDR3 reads CASSLEDRVGNTIYF. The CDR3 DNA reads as TGCGCCAGCAGCTTGGAGGACAGGGTTGGAAACACCATATATTTT.

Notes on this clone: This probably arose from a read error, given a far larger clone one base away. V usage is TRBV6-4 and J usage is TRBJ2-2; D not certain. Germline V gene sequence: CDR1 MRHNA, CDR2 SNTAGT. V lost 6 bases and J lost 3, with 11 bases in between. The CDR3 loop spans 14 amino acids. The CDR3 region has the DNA TGTGCCAGCAGCATATCGACTGACACCGGGGAGCTGTTTTTT. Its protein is CASSISTDTGELFF.

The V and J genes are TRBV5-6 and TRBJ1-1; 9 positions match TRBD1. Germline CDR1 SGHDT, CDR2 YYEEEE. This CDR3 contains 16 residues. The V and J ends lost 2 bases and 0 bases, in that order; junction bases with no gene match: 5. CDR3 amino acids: CASSFMDRGMNTEAFF. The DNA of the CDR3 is TGTGCCAGCAGCTTTATGGACAGGGGAATGAACACTGAAGCTTTCTTT. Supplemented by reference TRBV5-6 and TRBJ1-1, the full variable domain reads DAGVTQSPTHLIKTRGQQVTLRCSPKSGHDTVSWYQQALGQGPQFIFQYYEEEERQRGNFPDRFSGHQFPNYSSELNVNALLLGDSALYLCASSFMDRGMNTEAFFGQGTRLTVV.

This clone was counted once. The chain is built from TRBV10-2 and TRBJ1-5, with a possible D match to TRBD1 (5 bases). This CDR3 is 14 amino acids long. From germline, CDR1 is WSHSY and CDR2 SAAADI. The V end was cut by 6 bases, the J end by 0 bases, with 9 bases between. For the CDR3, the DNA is TGCGCCAGCAGGGGGGAGTCTAGCAATCAGCCCCAGCATTTT. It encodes CASRGESSNQPQHF.

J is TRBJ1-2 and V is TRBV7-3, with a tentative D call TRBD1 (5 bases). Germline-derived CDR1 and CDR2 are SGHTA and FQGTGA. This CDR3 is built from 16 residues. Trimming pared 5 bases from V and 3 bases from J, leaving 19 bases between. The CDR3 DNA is TGTGCCAGCAGCCGCGGAGGGAGCGGGGCAGACTATGGCTACACCTTC. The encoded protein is CASSRGGSGADYGYTF.

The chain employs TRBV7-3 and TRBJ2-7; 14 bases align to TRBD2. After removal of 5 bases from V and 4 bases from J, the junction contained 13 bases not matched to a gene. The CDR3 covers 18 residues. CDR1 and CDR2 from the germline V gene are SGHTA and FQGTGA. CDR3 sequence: CASSPLGLAGVSGYEQYF. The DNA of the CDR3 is TGTGCCAGCAGCCCGTTGGGACTAGCGGGAGTATCCGGGTACGAGCAGTACTTC.

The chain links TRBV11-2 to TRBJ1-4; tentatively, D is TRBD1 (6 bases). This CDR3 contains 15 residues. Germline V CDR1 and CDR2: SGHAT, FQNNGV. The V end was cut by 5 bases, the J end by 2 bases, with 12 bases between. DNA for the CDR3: TGTGCCAGCAGCCTCACAGGGCCCACTAATGAAAAACTGTTTTTT. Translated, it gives CASSLTGPTNEKLFF.

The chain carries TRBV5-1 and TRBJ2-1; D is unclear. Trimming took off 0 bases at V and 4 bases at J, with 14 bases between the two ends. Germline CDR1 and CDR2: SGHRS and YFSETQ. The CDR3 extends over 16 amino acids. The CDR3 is CASSLEGSPQYNEQFF. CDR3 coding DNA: TGCGCCAGCAGCTTGGAAGGGTCACCCCAATACAATGAGCAGTTCTTC.

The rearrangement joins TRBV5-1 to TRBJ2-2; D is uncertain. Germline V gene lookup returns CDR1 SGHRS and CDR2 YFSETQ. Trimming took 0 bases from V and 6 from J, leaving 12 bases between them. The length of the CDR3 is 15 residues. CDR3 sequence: CASSLVQVNAGELFF. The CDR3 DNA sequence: TGCGCCAGCAGCTTGGTCCAGGTGAATGCCGGGGAGCTGTTTTTT.

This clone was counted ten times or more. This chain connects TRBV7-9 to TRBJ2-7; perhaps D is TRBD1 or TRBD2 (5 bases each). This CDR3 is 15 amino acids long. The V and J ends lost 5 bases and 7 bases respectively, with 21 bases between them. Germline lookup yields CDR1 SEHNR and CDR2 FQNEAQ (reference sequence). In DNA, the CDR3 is TGTGCCAGCAGCCACACCTTGTCCGGGGCAAGGGAGCAGTACTTC. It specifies CASSHTLSGAREQYF.

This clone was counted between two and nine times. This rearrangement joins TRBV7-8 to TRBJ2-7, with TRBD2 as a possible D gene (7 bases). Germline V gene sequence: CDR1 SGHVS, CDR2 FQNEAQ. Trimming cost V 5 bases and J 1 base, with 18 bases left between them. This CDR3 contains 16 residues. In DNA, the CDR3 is TGTGCCAGCAGCCCAGGATGGGAGGGGACATCCTACGAGCAGTACTTC. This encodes CASSPGWEGTSYEQYF.

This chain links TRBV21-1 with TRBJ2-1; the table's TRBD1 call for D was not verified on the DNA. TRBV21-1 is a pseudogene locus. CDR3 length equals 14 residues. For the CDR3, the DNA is TGTGCCAGCCACCCAGGCACCTTCTTAAATGAGCAGTTCTTC. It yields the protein CASHPGTFLNEQFF.

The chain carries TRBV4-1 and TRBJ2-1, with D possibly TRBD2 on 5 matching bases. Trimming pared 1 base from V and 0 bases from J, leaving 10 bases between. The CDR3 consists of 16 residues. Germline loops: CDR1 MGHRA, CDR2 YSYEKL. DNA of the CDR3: TGCGCCAGCAGCCAAGGGGTAGGGAGCTCCTACAATGAGCAGTTCTTC. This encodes CASSQGVGSSYNEQFF.

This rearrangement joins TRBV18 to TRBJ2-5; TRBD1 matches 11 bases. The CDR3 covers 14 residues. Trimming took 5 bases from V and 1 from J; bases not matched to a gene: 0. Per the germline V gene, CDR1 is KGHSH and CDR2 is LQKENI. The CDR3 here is CASSGTGGQETQYF. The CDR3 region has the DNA TGTGCCAGCTCAGGGACAGGGGGCCAAGAGACCCAGTACTTC. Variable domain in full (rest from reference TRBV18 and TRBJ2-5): NAGVMQNPRHLVRRRGQEARLRCSPMKGHSHVYWYRQLPEEGLKFMVYLQKENIIDESGMPKERFSAEFPKEGPSILRIQQVVRGDSAAYFCASSGTGGQETQYFGPGTRLLVL.

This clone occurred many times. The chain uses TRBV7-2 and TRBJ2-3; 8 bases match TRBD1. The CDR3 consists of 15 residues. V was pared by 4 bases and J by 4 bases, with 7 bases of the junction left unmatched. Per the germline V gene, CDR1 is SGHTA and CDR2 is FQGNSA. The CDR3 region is CASSYRPGGADTQYF. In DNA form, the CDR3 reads TGTGCCAGCAGCTACAGGCCAGGGGGCGCAGATACGCAGTATTTT. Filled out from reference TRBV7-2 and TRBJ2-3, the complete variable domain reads GAGVSQSPSNKVTEKGKDVELRCDPISGHTALYWYRQSLGQGLEFLIYFQGNSAPDKSGLPSDRFSAERTGGSVSTLTIQRTQQEDSAVYLCASSYRPGGADTQYFGPGTRLTVL.

The CDR3 protein is CASSIESREKQYF. CDR3 nucleotide sequence: TGTGCCAGTAGTATAGAGAGCAGGGAAAAGCAGTACTTC. This chain joins TRBV19 and TRBJ2-7, with D perhaps matching TRBD1 (5 bases). CDR3 size: 13 residues. Germline values: CDR1 LNHDA, CDR2 SQIVND (reference sequence). Trimming stripped 0 bases from V and 8 bases from J, with 11 bases between.

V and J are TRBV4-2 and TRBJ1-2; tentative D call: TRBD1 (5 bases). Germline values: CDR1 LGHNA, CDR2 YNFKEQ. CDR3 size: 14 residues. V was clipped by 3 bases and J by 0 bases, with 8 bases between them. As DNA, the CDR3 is TGTGCCAGCAGCCAGCAGGGAGCTAACTATGGCTACACCTTC. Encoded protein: CASSQQGANYGYTF.

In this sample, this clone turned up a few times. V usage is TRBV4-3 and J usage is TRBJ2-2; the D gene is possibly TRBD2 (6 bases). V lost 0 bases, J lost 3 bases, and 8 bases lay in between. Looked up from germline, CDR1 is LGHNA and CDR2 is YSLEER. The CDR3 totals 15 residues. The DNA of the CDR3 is TGCGCCAGCAGCCAAGATGGGGACTACACCGGGGAGCTGTTTTTT. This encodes CASSQDGDYTGELFF.

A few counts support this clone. CDR3: CASSYDRGTNTEAFF. The CDR3 DNA is TGTGCCAGCAGCTATGACAGGGGAACGAACACTGAAGCTTTCTTT. This chain connects TRBV7-8 to TRBJ1-1, with 8 positions matching TRBD1. Trimming cost V 4 bases and J 1 base; bases outside gene matches: 5. This CDR3 spans 15 amino acids. The germline gives CDR1 SGHVS, CDR2 FQNEAQ.

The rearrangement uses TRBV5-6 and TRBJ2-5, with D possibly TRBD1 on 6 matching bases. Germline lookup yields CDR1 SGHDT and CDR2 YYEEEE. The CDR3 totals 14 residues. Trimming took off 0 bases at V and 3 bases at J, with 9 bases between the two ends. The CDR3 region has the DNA TGTGCCAGCAGCTTGGCCGGGACAAAAGAGACCCAGTACTTC. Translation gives CASSLAGTKETQYF.

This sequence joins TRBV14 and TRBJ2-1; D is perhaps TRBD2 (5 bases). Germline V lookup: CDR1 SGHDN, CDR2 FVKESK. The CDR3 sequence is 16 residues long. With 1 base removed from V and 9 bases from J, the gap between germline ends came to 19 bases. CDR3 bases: TGTGCCAGCAGCCAAGTGTTAGCCGCTAGCATTGTTGAGCAGTTCTTC. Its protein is CASSQVLAASIVEQFF.

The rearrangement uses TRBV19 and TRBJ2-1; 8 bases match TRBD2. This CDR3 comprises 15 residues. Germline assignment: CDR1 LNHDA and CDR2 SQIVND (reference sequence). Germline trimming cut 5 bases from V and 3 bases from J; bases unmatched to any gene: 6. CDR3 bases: TGTGCCAGTAGTCCGTTAGCGGGGCACTACAATGAGCAGTTCTTC. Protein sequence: CASSPLAGHYNEQFF.

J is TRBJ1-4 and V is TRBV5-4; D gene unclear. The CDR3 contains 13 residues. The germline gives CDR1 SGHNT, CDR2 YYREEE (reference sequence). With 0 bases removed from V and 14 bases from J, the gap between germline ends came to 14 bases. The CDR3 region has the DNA TGTGCCAGCAGCTTGGCAGGTAACGCAGACCTGTTTTTT. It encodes CASSLAGNADLFF.

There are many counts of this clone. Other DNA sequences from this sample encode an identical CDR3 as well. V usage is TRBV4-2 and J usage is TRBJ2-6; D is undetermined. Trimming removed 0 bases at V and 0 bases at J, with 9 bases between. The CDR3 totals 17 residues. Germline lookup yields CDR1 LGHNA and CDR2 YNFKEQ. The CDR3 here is CASSQDGSLSGANVLTF. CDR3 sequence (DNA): TGTGCCAGCAGCCAAGATGGCAGTCTCTCTGGGGCCAACGTCCTGACTTTC.

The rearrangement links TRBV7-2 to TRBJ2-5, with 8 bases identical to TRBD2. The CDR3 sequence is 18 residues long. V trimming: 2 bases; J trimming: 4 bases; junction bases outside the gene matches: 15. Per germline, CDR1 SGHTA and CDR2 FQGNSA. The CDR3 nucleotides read TGTGCCAGCAGCTTACTAGCGGGTATCCCACTAGCAGGAGAGACCCAGTACTTC. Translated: CASSLLAGIPLAGETQYF.

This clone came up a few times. CDR3 bases: TGTGCCAGCAGCTTCCAAGCAGGAACCACAGATACGCAGTATTTT. Residues: CASSFQAGTTDTQYF. The chain carries TRBV11-1 and TRBJ2-3; D call uncertain. CDR3 length: 15 residues. Germline values: CDR1 SGHAT, CDR2 FQDESV (reference sequence). The germline V and J ends were trimmed by 3 bases and 2 bases, with 12 bases remaining between them.

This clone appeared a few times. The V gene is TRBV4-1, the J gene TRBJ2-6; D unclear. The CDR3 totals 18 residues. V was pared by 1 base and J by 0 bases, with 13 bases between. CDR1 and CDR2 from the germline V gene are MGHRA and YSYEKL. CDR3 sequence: CASSQVAWVFSGANVLTF. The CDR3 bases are TGCGCCAGCAGCCAAGTTGCCTGGGTTTTCTCTGGGGCCAACGTCCTGACTTTC.

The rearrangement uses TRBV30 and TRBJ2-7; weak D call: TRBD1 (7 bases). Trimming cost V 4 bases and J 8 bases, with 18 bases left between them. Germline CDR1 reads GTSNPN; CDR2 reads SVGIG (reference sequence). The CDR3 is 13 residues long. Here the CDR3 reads CAWTLGQEGKQYF. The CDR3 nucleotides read TGTGCCTGGACGCTAGGACAGGAGGGAAAGCAGTACTTC.

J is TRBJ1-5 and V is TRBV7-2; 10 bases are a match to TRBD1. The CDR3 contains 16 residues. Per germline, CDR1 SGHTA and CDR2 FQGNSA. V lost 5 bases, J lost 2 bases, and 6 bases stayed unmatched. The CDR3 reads CASSPRDRGGNQPQHF. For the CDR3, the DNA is TGTGCCAGCAGCCCAAGGGACAGGGGTGGCAATCAGCCCCAGCATTTT. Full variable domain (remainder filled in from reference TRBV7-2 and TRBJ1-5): GAGVSQSPSNKVTEKGKDVELRCDPISGHTALYWYRQSLGQGLEFLIYFQGNSAPDKSGLPSDRFSAERTGGSVSTLTIQRTQQEDSAVYLCASSPRDRGGNQPQHFGDGTRLSIL.